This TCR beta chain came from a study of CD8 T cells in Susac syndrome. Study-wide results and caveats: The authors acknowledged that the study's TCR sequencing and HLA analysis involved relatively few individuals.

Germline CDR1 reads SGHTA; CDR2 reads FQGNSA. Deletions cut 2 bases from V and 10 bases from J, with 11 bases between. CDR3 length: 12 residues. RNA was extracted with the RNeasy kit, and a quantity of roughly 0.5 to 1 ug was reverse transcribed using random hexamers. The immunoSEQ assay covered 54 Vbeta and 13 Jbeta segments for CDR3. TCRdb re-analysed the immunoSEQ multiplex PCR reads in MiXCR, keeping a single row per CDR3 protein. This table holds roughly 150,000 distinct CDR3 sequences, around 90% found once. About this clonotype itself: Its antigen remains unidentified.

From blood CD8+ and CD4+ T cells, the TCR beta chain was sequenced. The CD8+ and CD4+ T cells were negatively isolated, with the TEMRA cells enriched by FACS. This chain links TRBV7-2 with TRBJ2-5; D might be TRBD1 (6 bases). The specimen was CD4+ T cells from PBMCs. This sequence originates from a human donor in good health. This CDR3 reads CASSLTDRSQYF. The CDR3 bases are TGTGCCAGCAGCTTAACAGACAGGAGCCAGTACTTC.